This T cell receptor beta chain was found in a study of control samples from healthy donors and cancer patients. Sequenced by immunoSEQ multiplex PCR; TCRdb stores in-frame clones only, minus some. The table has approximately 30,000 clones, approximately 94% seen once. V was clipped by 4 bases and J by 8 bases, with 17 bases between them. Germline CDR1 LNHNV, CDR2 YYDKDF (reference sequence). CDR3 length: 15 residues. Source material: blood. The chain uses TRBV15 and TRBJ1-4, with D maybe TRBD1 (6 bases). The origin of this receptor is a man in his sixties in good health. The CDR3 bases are TGTGCCACCAGCACCTTACAGGGCATAAGGGAAAAACTGTTTTTT. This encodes CATSTLQGIREKLFF. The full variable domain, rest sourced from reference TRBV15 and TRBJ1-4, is DAMVIQNPRYQVTQFGKPVTLSCSQTLNHNVMYWYQQKSSQAPKLLFHYYDKDFNNEADTPDNFQSRRPNTSFCFLDIRSPGLGDTAMYLCATSTLQGIREKLFFGSGTQLSVL.